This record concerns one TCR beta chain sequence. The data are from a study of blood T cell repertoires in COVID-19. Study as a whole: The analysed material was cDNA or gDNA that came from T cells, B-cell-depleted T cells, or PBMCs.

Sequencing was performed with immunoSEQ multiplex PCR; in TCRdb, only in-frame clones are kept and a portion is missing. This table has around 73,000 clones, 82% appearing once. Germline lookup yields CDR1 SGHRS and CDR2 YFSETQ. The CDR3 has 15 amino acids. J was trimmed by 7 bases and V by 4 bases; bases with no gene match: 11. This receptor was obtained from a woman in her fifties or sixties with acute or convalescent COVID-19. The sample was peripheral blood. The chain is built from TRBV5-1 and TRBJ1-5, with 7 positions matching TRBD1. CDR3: CASSTTGVEGQPQHF. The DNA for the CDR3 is TGCGCCAGCAGCACAACAGGGGTCGAGGGCCAGCCCCAGCATTTT. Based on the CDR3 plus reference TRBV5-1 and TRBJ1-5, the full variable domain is KAGVTQTPRYLIKTRGQQVTLSCSPISGHRSVSWYQQTPGQGLQFLFEYFSETQRNKGNFPGRFSGRQFSNSRSEMNVSTLELGDSALYLCASSTTGVEGQPQHFGDGTRLSIL.